The next 6 T cell receptor beta chains were all read from a single sample in a study of a mutant IDH1 vaccine in newly diagnosed glioma. Their target antigens are unknown. The sample's time point: week 5, during vaccination. Doses of 300 ug of mutant IDH1 20-mer peptide were given with topical imiquimod. The table came from immunoSEQ multiplex PCR; TCRdb's copy has only in-frame clones and leaves some out. The sample lists 25,000 to 30,000 clones; 65% to 85% were seen once. The sample was PBMCs, taken from a glioma patient whose treatment included an IDH1 peptide vaccine. These receptors were taken from a middle-aged man with glioma.

The V call is TRBV5-6, the J call TRBJ2-2, with 9 positions matching TRBD2. Trimming took 0 bases from V and 6 from J; bases not matched to a gene: 9. The CDR3 is 17 residues long. Per the germline V gene, CDR1 is SGHDT and CDR2 is YYEEEE. CDR3 in amino acids: CASSLALAGWGAGELFF. CDR3 DNA: TGTGCCAGCAGCTTGGCCCTAGCGGGATGGGGGGCCGGGGAGCTGTTTTTT. The full variable domain, in which reference TRBV5-6 and TRBJ2-2 provide the parts outside the CDR3, is DAGVTQSPTHLIKTRGQQVTLRCSPKSGHDTVSWYQQALGQGPQFIFQYYEEEERQRGNFPDRFSGHQFPNYSSELNVNALLLGDSALYLCASSLALAGWGAGELFFGEGSRLTVL.

The genes are TRBV6-5 and TRBJ2-7; 11 bases are shared with TRBD2. The CDR3 loop spans 14 amino acids. The trim removed 5 bases at V and 5 bases at J, leaving 5 bases unmatched. Germline lookup yields CDR1 MNHEY and CDR2 SVGAGI. The CDR3 DNA follows: TGTGCCAGCAGTCAACTAGCGGGAGAAGACGAGCAGTACTTC. It codes for CASSQLAGEDEQYF.

This clone has just a few counts. The chain joins TRBV5-1 to TRBJ1-2; D possibly corresponds to TRBD1 (5 bases). CDR1 and CDR2 from the germline V gene are SGHRS and YFSETQ. V lost 0 bases and J lost 0, with 9 bases in between. The CDR3 length is 15 residues. The DNA for the CDR3 is TGCGCCAGCAGCTTGGAAGCGGGGCCTAACTATGGCTACACCTTC. Amino acids: CASSLEAGPNYGYTF.

The chain has TRBV27 and TRBJ2-5; 10 bases match TRBD2. Germline CDR1 and CDR2: MNHEY and SMNVEV (reference sequence). After removal of 4 bases from V and 5 bases from J, the junction contained 10 bases not matched to a gene. The CDR3 is 16 amino acids. In nucleotides, the CDR3 is TGTGCCAGCAGTTCAGCTCTAGCGGGAGCCGCGGAGACCCAGTACTTC. It translates to CASSSALAGAAETQYF.

The V call is TRBV5-6, the J call TRBJ1-2; 9 bases fit TRBD1. CDR3 length: 12 residues. Unmatched junction bases numbered 0, after V lost 7 bases and J lost 2 bases. The germline V gene encodes CDR1 SGHDT and CDR2 YYEEEE. The CDR3 region is CASGTGNYGYTF. The CDR3, as DNA: TGTGCCAGCGGGACAGGGAACTATGGCTACACCTTC.

This chain joins TRBV5-4 and TRBJ1-1; no clear D. Germline loops: CDR1 SGHNT, CDR2 YYREEE (reference sequence). CDR3 length: 13 amino acids. The ends were cut back, 2 bases at V and 1 base at J, with 6 bases in the middle. The CDR3 is CASSFSQNTEAFF. The CDR3, as DNA: TGTGCCAGCAGCTTCAGTCAGAACACTGAAGCTTTCTTT. The full variable domain, in which reference TRBV5-4 and TRBJ1-1 provide the parts outside the CDR3, is ETGVTQSPTHLIKTRGQQVTLRCSSQSGHNTVSWYQQALGQGPQFIFQYYREEENGRGNFPPRFSGLQFPNYSSELNVNALELDDSALYLCASSFSQNTEAFFGQGTRLTVV.